What follows describes a single T cell receptor beta chain. The CDR3 is 16 amino acids. Germline loops: CDR1 SGHVS, CDR2 FNYEAQ. The ends were cut back, 0 bases at V and 3 bases at J, with 11 bases in the middle. The PCR had 60 Vbeta and 13 Jbeta primers. Some clones are missing from TCRdb's copy, which holds only in-frame ones; the method was immunoSEQ multiplex PCR. The data contain fewer than 180,000 clones, about four fifths of them singletons. This entry is derived from a study of cytomegalovirus exposure and HLA in healthy donors. Specimen: PBMCs. The sequence came from a human donor in good health. This chain uses TRBV7-6 with TRBJ1-4, with D tentatively TRBD1 (5 bases). CDR3 sequence (DNA): TGTGCCAGCAGCTTAGCGGCAGGGATAGCTAATGAAAAACTGTTTTTT. Amino acids: CASSLAAGIANEKLFF.